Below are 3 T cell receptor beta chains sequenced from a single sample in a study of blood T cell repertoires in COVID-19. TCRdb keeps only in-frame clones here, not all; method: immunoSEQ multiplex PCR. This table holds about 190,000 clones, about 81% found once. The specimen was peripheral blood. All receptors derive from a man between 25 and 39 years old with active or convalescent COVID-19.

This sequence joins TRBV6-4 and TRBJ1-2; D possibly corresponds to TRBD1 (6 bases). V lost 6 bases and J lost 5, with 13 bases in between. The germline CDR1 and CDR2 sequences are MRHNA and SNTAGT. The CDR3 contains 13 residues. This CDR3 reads CASSPGQEYGYTF. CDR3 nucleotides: TGTGCCAGCAGCCCGGGACAAGAGTATGGCTACACCTTC.

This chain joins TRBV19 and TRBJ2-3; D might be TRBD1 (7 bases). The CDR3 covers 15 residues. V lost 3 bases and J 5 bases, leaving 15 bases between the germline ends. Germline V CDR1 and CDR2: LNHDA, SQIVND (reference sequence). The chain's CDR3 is CASSIQGGGKDTQYF. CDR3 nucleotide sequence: TGTGCCAGTAGTATCCAGGGGGGAGGCAAAGATACGCAGTATTTT.

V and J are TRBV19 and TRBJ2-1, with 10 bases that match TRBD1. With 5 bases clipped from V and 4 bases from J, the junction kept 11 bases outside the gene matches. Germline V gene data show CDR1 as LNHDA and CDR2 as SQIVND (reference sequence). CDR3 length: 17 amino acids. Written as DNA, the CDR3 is TGTGCCAGTAGTCCGCCATTGGGGACAGGGGCTTACAATGAGCAGTTCTTC. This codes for CASSPPLGTGAYNEQFF.